This TCR beta chain came from a study of Ad26.COV2.S vaccination and SARS-CoV-2 variants. Study context: Participants got Ad26.COV2.S intramuscularly, once or twice 56 days apart. Study observations and caveats: Among vaccine recipients, spike-specific TCR breadth exceeded that of placebo recipients.

Using immunoSEQ multiplex PCR, the repertoire was profiled, and TCRdb retains in-frame clones only, with some absent. The table lists more than 300,000 clones, about 82% of them singletons. Concerning this clone: Antigen unknown.

Treatment meaning: around 19 received Ad26.COV2.S at low or high dose, single or two shots; 5 received placebo; per-sample allocation not given. Sample collection was performed on day 63 after the first vaccine or placebo injection. An adult donor aged 18-55 years was enrolled in Boston. The source of this sequence is a person aged 18-65 years who received the Ad26.COV2.S COVID-19 vaccine or a placebo. The specimen was peripheral blood, collected in a trial of Ad26.COV2.S vaccine versus placebo.

The CDR3 region has the DNA TGTGCCAGCAGTTCAGGACAGATCTACCAAGAGACCCAGTACTTC. Translating it yields CASSSGQIYQETQYF. This rearrangement joins TRBV6-2 or TRBV6-3 to TRBJ2-5, with D perhaps matching TRBD1 (6 bases). The V gene's germline CDR1 is MNHEY and CDR2 SVGEGT. The CDR3 totals 15 residues. V was clipped by 4 bases and J by 0 bases, with 12 bases between them.